The 30 T cell receptor beta chains below all came from one sample that was sequenced in a study of tumor-infiltrating lymphocytes in localized non-small cell lung cancer. Some clones are missing from TCRdb's copy, which holds only in-frame ones; the method was immunoSEQ multiplex PCR. The table includes around 24,000 clones, roughly two thirds detected once. Sequencing was carried out using lung tumor tissue. All receptors come from a human donor with non-small cell lung cancer.

This clone was seen only a few times. V is TRBV13 and J is TRBJ2-3; no clear D gene. Between the trimmed V and J ends, which lost 1 base and 0 bases, there was a span of 8 bases. There are 15 residues in the CDR3. Looked up from germline, CDR1 is PRHDT and CDR2 is FYEKMQ (reference sequence). The CDR3 region has the DNA TGTGCCAGCAGCTTAGCCCCCGCCAGCACAGATACGCAGTATTTT. Protein product: CASSLAPASTDTQYF. The full variable domain, its missing parts supplied by reference TRBV13 and TRBJ2-3, is AAGVIQSPRHLIKEKRETATLKCYPIPRHDTVYWYQQGPGQDPQFLISFYEKMQSDKGSIPDRFSAQQFSDYHSELNMSSLELGDSALYFCASSLAPASTDTQYFGPGTRLTVL.

The chain uses TRBV5-1 and TRBJ2-1; D may be TRBD1 (5 bases). V was cut by 3 bases and J by 3 bases, with 13 bases left in between. CDR3 length: 15 amino acids. The germline gives CDR1 SGHRS, CDR2 YFSETQ. CDR3 coding DNA: TGCGCCAGCAGCTCGAGAACAGGCATCTACAATGAGCAGTTCTTC. Amino acid sequence: CASSSRTGIYNEQFF.

The chain joins TRBV14 to TRBJ2-1; D may correspond to TRBD1 or TRBD2 (5 bases each). Germline CDR1 and CDR2: SGHDN and FVKESK. Trimming pared 4 bases from V and 1 base from J, leaving 14 bases between. The CDR3 extends over 16 amino acids. CDR3 in DNA: TGTGCCAGCAGCCCCTTATGGGGGAGATCCTACAATGAGCAGTTCTTC. Its protein is CASSPLWGRSYNEQFF.

The V call is TRBV19, the J call TRBJ2-1; D gene uncertain. The germline gives CDR1 LNHDA, CDR2 SQIVND (reference sequence). With 2 bases removed from V and 3 bases from J, the gap between germline ends came to 11 bases. The CDR3 is 15 amino acids. The CDR3 sequence: CASSITRESYNEQFF. The CDR3 DNA follows: TGTGCCAGTAGTATAACAAGGGAAAGCTACAATGAGCAGTTCTTC. The variable domain in full, with the rest retrieved from reference TRBV19 and TRBJ2-1, is DGGITQSPKYLFRKEGQNVTLSCEQNLNHDAMYWYRQDPGQGLRLIYYSQIVNDFQKGDIAEGYSVSREKKESFPLTVTSAQKNPTAFYLCASSITRESYNEQFFGPGTRLTVL.

CDR3 DNA sequence: TGCAGCGTTCAAGGACAGGGGGTGACCACTGAAGCTTTCTTT. Its translation: CSVQGQGVTTEAFF. The genes are TRBV29-1 and TRBJ1-1; 10 bases are a match to TRBD1. The CDR3 covers 14 residues. Germline CDR1 SQVTM, CDR2 ANQGSEA. J was trimmed by 4 bases and V by 5 bases; bases with no gene match: 7.

The gene calls are TRBV27 and TRBJ2-2; 9 bases fit TRBD1. V dropped 6 bases and J dropped 6; count of bases not matched to a gene: 5. The germline V gene encodes CDR1 MNHEY and CDR2 SMNVEV (reference sequence). This CDR3 has 14 residues. The CDR3 region is CASSLWDRAGELFF. DNA for the CDR3: TGTGCCAGCAGCCTTTGGGACAGGGCCGGGGAGCTGTTTTTT.

This clone was found once. The CDR3 protein is CAWSVRGAKNGYTF. DNA of the CDR3: TGTGCCTGGAGTGTACGGGGGGCAAAAAATGGCTACACCTTC. The chain couples TRBV30 to TRBJ1-2; tentatively, D is TRBD1 (6 bases). CDR1 is GTSNPN, CDR2 SVGIG, per germline (reference sequence). V lost 0 bases and J 6 bases, leaving 14 bases between the germline ends. The CDR3 is made up of 14 amino acids.

The chain is built from TRBV2 and TRBJ1-5; D remains ambiguous. Germline CDR1 is SNHLY and CDR2 is FYNNEI. The CDR3 runs 13 residues. Trimming took 1 base from V and 4 from J, leaving 5 bases between them. CDR3: CASSEDRNQPQHF. For the CDR3, the DNA is TGTGCCAGCAGTGAAGATCGGAATCAGCCCCAGCATTTT.

There are a few counts of this clone. The junction does not match germline at one end; this may be a read error. The V gene is TRBV9, the J gene TRBJ1-1, with D hard to call. The CDR3 is made up of 12 amino acids. CDR1 SGDLS and CDR2 YYNGEE come from the germline V gene. The CDR3 region is CASSALKTEAFF. The CDR3 DNA is TGTGCCAGCAGCGCCCTGAAGACTGAAGCTTTCTTT.

A few counts support this clone. This chain joins TRBV5-4 and TRBJ2-3; D might be TRBD2 (5 bases). The CDR3 has 16 residues. Germline V gene lookup returns CDR1 SGHNT and CDR2 YYREEE (reference sequence). V lost 4 bases and J lost 0, with 15 bases in between. The CDR3 is CASSPGNLFSTDTQYF. The CDR3 bases are TGTGCCAGCAGCCCCGGGAACTTATTCAGCACAGATACGCAGTATTTT.

The gene calls are TRBV21-1 and TRBJ2-7; no check of the table's D call, TRBD1, against the DNA was made. TRBV21-1 is a pseudogene locus. The length of the CDR3 is 17 residues. CDR3 residues: CASRTSFVMQGWHEQYF. CDR3 coding DNA: TGTGCCAGCAGAACCTCCTTCGTCATGCAGGGATGGCACGAGCAGTACTTC.

This rearrangement joins TRBV30 to TRBJ2-2; weak D call: TRBD2 (5 bases). This CDR3 is 14 amino acids long. Germline V gene lookup returns CDR1 GTSNPN and CDR2 SVGIG (reference sequence). Trimming cost V 5 bases and J 5 bases, with 15 bases left between them. The CDR3 loop reads CAWEGISRTGELFF. For the CDR3, the DNA is TGTGCCTGGGAGGGAATCTCCCGGACCGGGGAGCTGTTTTTT.

The genes are TRBV6-1 and TRBJ2-7; 10 nucleotides line up with TRBD2. J was trimmed by 4 bases and V by 4 bases; bases with no gene match: 4. The CDR3 spans 14 residues. Germline CDR1 reads MNHNS; CDR2 reads SASEGT. As DNA, the CDR3 is TGTGCCAGCAGTGCACTAGCGGGGATATACGAGCAGTACTTC. It is translated as CASSALAGIYEQYF.

This clone occurred a few times. The CDR3 DNA follows: TGTGCCAGCTCACTCGGACCTGACAATGAGCAGTTCTTC. Protein sequence: CASSLGPDNEQFF. The V call is TRBV18, the J call TRBJ2-1; D is undetermined. CDR1 and CDR2 from the germline V gene are KGHSH and LQKENI. The CDR3 has 13 residues. The V and J ends lost 4 bases and 5 bases respectively, with 9 bases between them.

This clone was detected only a few times. Compared with germline, one end of the junction differs, possibly owing to a read error. The chain uses TRBV15 and TRBJ2-1; D not certain. The CDR3 spans 12 residues. The germline gives CDR1 LNHNV, CDR2 YYDKDF (reference sequence). The DNA for the CDR3 is TGTGCCACCAGCCGAGAATTGGATGAGCAGTTCTTC. Translated: CATSRELDEQFF.

In this sample, this clone turned up a few times. This sequence joins TRBV10-3 and TRBJ2-1; D is ambiguous. The length of the CDR3 is 13 residues. V was shortened by 2 bases and J by 6 bases, with 8 bases between the two germline ends. Germline V gene lookup returns CDR1 ENHRY and CDR2 SYGVKD. CDR3 region: CAISEPLGNEQFF. The CDR3 nucleotides read TGTGCCATCAGTGAGCCCTTGGGCAATGAGCAGTTCTTC.

The V and J genes are TRBV5-1 and TRBJ1-2, with 7 bases aligning to TRBD1. The germline CDR1 and CDR2 sequences are SGHRS and YFSETQ. The CDR3 totals 13 residues. Germline trimming cut 4 bases from V and 2 bases from J; bases unmatched to any gene: 2. CDR3 loop: CASSPGQNYGYTF. The CDR3 DNA is TGCGCCAGCAGCCCGGGACAGAACTATGGCTACACCTTC.

The chain combines TRBV5-1 with TRBJ1-2; maybe TRBD1 (5 bases). V was cut by 0 bases and J by 1 base, with 10 bases left in between. Germline V CDR1 and CDR2: SGHRS, YFSETQ. The CDR3 spans 15 residues. CDR3 amino acids: CASSLGAGSNYGYTF. The DNA of the CDR3 is TGCGCCAGCAGCTTGGGGGCAGGGAGTAACTATGGCTACACCTTC.

This clone was picked up one time. Other nucleotide sequences in the sample specify the same CDR3. This chain links TRBV5-1 with TRBJ2-7; possible D gene TRBD1, 6 bases. V lost 4 bases, J lost 6 bases, and 20 bases lay in between. The germline V gene has CDR1 SGHRS and CDR2 YFSETQ. The CDR3 spans 15 residues. This chain's CDR3 is CASSLTGTLGSEQYF. CDR3 nucleotide sequence: TGCGCCAGCAGCCTTACCGGGACACTGGGCTCCGAGCAGTACTTC. The variable domain in full, completed from reference TRBV5-1 and TRBJ2-7, reads KAGVTQTPRYLIKTRGQQVTLSCSPISGHRSVSWYQQTPGQGLQFLFEYFSETQRNKGNFPGRFSGRQFSNSRSEMNVSTLELGDSALYLCASSLTGTLGSEQYFGPGTRLTVT.

This clone came up a few times. The rearrangement joins TRBV6-5 to TRBJ2-1; 10 positions agree with TRBD2. The CDR3 runs 16 residues. CDR1 is MNHEY and CDR2 is SVGAGI in the germline V gene. Losses at the gene ends were 4 bases for V and 6 bases for J; bases not matched to a gene: 9. The CDR3 coding sequence is TGTGCCAGCAGTTCCATTAGCGGGAGGAGTCTCAATGAGCAGTTCTTC. This codes for CASSSISGRSLNEQFF.

V usage is TRBV11-2 and J usage is TRBJ2-3; D gene unclear. This CDR3 has 12 amino acids. CDR1 is SGHAT, CDR2 FQNNGV, per germline. V was clipped by 5 bases and J by 2 bases, with 5 bases between them. This CDR3 is CASSKLTDTQYF. CDR3 sequence (DNA): TGTGCCAGCAGCAAACTCACAGATACGCAGTATTTT.

As DNA, the CDR3 is TGTGCCAGCAGTTGGCGGGGAGCGGGGAGCTCCTACGAGCAGTACTTC. Its protein is CASSWRGAGSSYEQYF. The chain links TRBV28 to TRBJ2-7; TRBD2 aligns across 7 bases. Germline loops: CDR1 MDHEN, CDR2 SYDVKM. This CDR3 is 16 amino acids long. The V segment lost 4 bases and the J segment 0 bases; nucleotides outside the gene matches: 9.

The chain employs TRBV9 and TRBJ1-2; 7 bases align to TRBD1. J lost 5 bases, V lost 4 bases, and 5 bases had no gene match. The germline V gene encodes CDR1 SGDLS and CDR2 YYNGEE. CDR3 length: 13 residues. CDR3 loop: CASSSGQLYGYTF. CDR3 DNA sequence: TGTGCCAGCAGCTCGGGACAGCTATATGGCTACACCTTC.

This chain uses TRBV5-1 with TRBJ1-3; D is unclear. Per germline, CDR1 SGHRS and CDR2 YFSETQ. This CDR3 is built from 15 residues. V shed 4 bases and J shed 2 bases, with 13 bases lying between them. In DNA, the CDR3 is TGCGCCAGCAGCCGCGACGGGGTCCCTGGAAACACCATATATTTT. This sequence encodes CASSRDGVPGNTIYF.

The CDR3 DNA reads as TGCAGCGTTGGACTAGCGGGACACACAGATACGCAGTATTTT. It encodes CSVGLAGHTDTQYF. This chain uses TRBV29-1 with TRBJ2-3; 11 bases match TRBD2. Trimming at V came to 4 bases and at J to 2 bases, leaving 2 bases not matched to a gene. Germline-derived CDR1 and CDR2 are SQVTM and ANQGSEA. There are 14 residues in the CDR3.

This chain uses TRBV6-6 with TRBJ2-7; D possibly corresponds to TRBD2 (5 bases). Trimming removed 0 bases from V and 5 bases from J, with 11 bases in between. Germline values: CDR1 MNHNY, CDR2 SVGAGI (reference sequence). CDR3 length equals 14 residues. The CDR3 loop reads CASSYSSFGDEQYF. CDR3 bases: TGTGCCAGCAGTTACTCGAGCTTCGGGGACGAGCAGTACTTC.

V gene TRBV10-3 combines with J gene TRBJ1-1; D is possibly TRBD1 (5 bases). The CDR3 spans 17 residues. In germline, CDR1 is ENHRY, CDR2 SYGVKD. Trimming took off 3 bases at V and 4 bases at J, with 21 bases between the two ends. Here the CDR3 reads CAISEPHLGDGGTEAFF. DNA of the CDR3: TGTGCCATCAGTGAACCCCATCTAGGGGATGGGGGCACTGAAGCTTTCTTT.

J is TRBJ1-5 and V is TRBV28, with D possibly TRBD1 on 5 matching bases. Trimming left V 2 bases short and J 3 bases short, with 14 bases between. Germline CDR1 MDHEN, CDR2 SYDVKM. The CDR3 has 16 amino acids. CDR3 amino acids: CASSLIQGTPNQPQHF. The CDR3 nucleotides read TGTGCCAGCAGTTTAATCCAGGGAACCCCCAATCAGCCCCAGCATTTT.

The chain couples TRBV4-1 to TRBJ1-4; D is uncertain. Per germline, CDR1 MGHRA and CDR2 YSYEKL. CDR3 length equals 13 residues. The germline V and J ends were trimmed by 0 bases and 7 bases, with 6 bases remaining between them. The CDR3 DNA sequence: TGCGCCAGCAGCCAAGATAGGAGTGAAAAACTGTTTTTT. It is translated as CASSQDRSEKLFF.

This chain joins TRBV4-2 and TRBJ2-1; TRBD2 agrees at 7 bases. V shed 6 bases, J shed 8 bases, and the junction held 13 bases outside the gene matches. The CDR3 length is 15 residues. The germline CDR1 and CDR2 sequences are LGHNA and YNFKEQ. The CDR3: CASSQRRGRIYEQFF. DNA for the CDR3: TGTGCCAGCAGTCAAAGGCGCGGGAGAATATATGAGCAGTTCTTC.